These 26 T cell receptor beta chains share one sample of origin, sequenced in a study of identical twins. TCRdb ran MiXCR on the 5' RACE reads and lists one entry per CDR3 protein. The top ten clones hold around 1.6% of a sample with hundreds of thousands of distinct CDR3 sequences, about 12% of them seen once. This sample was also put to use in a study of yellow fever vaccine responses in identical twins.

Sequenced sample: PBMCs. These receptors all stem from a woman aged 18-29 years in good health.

As DNA, the CDR3 is TGCAGCGTCTGCCTCGGTAGCGGGGGAGAGACCCAGTACTTC. As protein: CSVCLGSGGETQYF. The chain employs TRBV29-1 and TRBJ2-5; 9 nucleotides match TRBD2. The CDR3 spans 14 residues. Trimming cost V 6 bases and J 4 bases; bases outside gene matches: 9. CDR1 SQVTM and CDR2 ANQGSEA come from the germline V gene.

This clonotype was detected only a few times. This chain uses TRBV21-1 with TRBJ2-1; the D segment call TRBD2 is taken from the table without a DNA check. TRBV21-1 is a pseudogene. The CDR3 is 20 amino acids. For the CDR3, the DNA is TGTGCCAGCAGCAAAGAGGCCCTTACCGGGTCCACCAAAGGAAAGAGTGAGCAGTTCTTC. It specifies CASSKEALTGSTKGKSEQFF.

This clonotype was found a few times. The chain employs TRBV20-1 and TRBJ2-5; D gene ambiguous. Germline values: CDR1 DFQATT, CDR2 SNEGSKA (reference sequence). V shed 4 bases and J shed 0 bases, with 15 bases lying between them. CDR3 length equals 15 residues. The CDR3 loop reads CSATRPKVYQETQYF. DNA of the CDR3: TGCAGTGCTACCCGACCAAAAGTGTACCAAGAGACCCAGTACTTC.

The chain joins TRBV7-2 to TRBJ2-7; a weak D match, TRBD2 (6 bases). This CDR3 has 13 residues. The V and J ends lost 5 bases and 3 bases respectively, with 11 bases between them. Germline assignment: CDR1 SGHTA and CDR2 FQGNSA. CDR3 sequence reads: CASSTWDFYEQYF. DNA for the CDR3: TGTGCCAGCAGCACCTGGGACTTCTACGAGCAGTACTTC.

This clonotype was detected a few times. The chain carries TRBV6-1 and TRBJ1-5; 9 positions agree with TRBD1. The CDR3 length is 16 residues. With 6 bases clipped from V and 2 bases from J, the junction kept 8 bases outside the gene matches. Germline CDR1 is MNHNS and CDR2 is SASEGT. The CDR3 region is CASRPGTGFGNQPQHF. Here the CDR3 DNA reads TGTGCCAGCAGGCCCGGGACAGGGTTTGGCAATCAGCCCCAGCATTTT.

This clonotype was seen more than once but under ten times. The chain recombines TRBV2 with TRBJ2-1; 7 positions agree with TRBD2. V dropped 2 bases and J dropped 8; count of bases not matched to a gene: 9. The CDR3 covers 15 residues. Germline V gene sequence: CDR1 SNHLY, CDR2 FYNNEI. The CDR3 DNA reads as TGTGCCAGCAGTGAAACCGGACTAGAGGTAGATGAGCAGTTCTTC. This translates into CASSETGLEVDEQFF.

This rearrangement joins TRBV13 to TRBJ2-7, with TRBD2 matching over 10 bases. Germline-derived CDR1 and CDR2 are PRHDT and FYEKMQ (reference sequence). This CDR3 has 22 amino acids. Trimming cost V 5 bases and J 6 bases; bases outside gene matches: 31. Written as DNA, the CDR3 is TGTGCCAGCAGCCGGGGACTAGCGCGGGGTTTATTTATCTCGAACCTCCCTTCCGAGCAGTACTTC. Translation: CASSRGLARGLFISNLPSEQYF.

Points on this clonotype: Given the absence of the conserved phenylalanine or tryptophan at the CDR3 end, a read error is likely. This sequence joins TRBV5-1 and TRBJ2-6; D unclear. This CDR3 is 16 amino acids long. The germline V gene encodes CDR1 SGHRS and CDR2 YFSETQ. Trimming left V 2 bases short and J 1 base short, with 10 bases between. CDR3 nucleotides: TGCGCCAGCAGCTTCGGTAGGCAATCTGGGGCCAACGTCCTGACTTCC. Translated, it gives CASSFGRQSGANVLTS.

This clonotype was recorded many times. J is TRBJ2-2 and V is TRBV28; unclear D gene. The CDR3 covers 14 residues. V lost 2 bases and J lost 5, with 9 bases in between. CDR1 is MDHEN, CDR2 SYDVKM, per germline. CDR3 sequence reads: CASSLGRWTGELFF. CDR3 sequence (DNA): TGTGCCAGCAGTTTAGGCAGGTGGACCGGGGAGCTGTTTTTT.

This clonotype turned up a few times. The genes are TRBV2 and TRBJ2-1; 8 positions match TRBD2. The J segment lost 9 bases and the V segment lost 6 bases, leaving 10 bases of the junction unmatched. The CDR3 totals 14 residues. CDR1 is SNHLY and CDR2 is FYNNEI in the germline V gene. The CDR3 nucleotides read TGTGCCAGCAGAGGGGGTAGCGGGACCGGTGAGCAGTTCTTC. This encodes CASRGGSGTGEQFF.

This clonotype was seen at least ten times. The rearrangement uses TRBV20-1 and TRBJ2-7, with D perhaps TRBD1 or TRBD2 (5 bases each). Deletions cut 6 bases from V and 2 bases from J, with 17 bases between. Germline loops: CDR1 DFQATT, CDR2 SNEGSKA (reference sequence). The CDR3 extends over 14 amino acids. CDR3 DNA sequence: TGCAGTGCCAGGGACCGGGATCCTCCCTACGAGCAGTACTTC. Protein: CSARDRDPPYEQYF.

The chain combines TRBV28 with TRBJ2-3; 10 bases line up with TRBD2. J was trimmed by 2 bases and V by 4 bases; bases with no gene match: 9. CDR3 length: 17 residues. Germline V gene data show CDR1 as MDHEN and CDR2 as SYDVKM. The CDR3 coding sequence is TGTGCCAGCAGTTCCCTGGTAGCGGGGGGCACCACAGATACGCAGTATTTT. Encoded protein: CASSSLVAGGTTDTQYF.

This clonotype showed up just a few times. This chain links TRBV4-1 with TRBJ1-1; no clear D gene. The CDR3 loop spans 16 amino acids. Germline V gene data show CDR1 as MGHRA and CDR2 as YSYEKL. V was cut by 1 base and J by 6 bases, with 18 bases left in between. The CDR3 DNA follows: TGCGCCAGCAGCCAAGTTTTTGCCGGCACAACCCCTGAAGCTTTCTTT. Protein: CASSQVFAGTTPEAFF.

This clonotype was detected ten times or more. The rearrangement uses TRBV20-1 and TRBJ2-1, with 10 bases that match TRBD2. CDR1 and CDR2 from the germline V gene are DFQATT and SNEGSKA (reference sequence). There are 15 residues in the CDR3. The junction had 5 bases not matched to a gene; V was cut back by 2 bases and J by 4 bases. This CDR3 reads CSARSLAGDYNEQFF. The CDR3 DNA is TGCAGTGCTAGATCCCTAGCGGGGGATTACAATGAGCAGTTCTTC.

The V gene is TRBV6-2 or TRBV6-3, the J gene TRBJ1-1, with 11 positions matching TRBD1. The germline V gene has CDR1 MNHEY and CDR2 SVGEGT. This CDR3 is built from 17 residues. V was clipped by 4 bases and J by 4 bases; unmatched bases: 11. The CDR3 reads CASSWGPSGQGVTEAFF. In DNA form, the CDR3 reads TGTGCCAGCAGTTGGGGCCCGTCGGGACAGGGGGTCACTGAAGCTTTCTTT.

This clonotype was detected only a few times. The CDR3 DNA follows: TGTGCCAGCAGCTTACTCCCCCATATAGCGGAGCAGTTCTTC. It encodes CASSLLPHIAEQFF. J is TRBJ2-1 and V is TRBV7-9, with D maybe TRBD2 (5 bases). This CDR3 is 14 amino acids long. The V and J ends lost 2 bases and 10 bases respectively, with 15 bases between them. Per the germline V gene, CDR1 is SEHNR and CDR2 is FQNEAQ (reference sequence).

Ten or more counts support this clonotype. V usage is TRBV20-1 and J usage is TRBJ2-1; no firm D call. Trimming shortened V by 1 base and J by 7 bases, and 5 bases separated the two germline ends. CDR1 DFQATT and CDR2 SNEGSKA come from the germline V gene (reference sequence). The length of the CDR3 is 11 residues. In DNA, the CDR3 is TGCAGTGCTAGAGTTGTGAATGAGCAGTTCTTC. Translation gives CSARVVNEQFF.

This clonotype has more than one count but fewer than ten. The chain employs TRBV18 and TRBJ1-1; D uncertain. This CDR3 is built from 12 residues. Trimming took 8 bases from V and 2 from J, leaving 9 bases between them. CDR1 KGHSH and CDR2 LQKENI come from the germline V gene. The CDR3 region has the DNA TGTGCCAGCAGCCCTAGCAACACTGAAGCTTTCTTT. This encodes CASSPSNTEAFF.

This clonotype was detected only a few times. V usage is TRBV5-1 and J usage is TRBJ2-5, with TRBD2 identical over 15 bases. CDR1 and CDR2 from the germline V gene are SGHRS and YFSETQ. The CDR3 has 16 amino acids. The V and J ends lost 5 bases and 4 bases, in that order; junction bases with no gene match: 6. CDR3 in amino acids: CASSYQGLAGGETQYF. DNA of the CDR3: TGCGCCAGCAGTTATCAGGGACTAGCGGGAGGAGAGACCCAGTACTTC.

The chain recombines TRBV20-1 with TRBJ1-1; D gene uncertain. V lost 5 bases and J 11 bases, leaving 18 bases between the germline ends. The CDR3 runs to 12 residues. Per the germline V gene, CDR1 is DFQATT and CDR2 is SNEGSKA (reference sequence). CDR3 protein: CSARTSGFQAFF. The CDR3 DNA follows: TGCAGTGCTCGAACATCGGGCTTTCAGGCTTTCTTT.

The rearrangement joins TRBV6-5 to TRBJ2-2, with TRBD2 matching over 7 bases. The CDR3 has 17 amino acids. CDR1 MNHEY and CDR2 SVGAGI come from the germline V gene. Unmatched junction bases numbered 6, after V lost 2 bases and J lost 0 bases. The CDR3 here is CASSYTRDYTNTGELFF. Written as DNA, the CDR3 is TGTGCCAGCAGTTACACCCGGGACTACACGAACACCGGGGAGCTGTTTTTT.

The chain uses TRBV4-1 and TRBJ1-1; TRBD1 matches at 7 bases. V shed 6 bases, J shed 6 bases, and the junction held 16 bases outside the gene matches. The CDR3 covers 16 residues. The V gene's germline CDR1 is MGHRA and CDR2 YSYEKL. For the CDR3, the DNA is TGCGCCAGCAGGCCTACCGGGACAAAAAGGGGGCCTGAAGCTTTCTTT. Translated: CASRPTGTKRGPEAFF.

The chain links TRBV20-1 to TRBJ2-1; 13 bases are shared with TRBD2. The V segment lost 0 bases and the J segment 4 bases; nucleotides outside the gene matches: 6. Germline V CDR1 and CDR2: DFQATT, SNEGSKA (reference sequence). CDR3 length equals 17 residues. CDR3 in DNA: TGCAGTGCTAGAGATAGGTCGGGACTAGCGGGGTACAATGAGCAGTTCTTC. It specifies CSARDRSGLAGYNEQFF.

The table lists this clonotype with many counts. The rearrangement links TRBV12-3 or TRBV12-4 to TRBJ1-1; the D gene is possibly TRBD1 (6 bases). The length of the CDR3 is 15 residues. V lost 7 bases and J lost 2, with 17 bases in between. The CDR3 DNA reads TGTGCCAGCACGGACCAACAGGGACCAAACACTGAAGCTTTCTTT. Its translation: CASTDQQGPNTEAFF.

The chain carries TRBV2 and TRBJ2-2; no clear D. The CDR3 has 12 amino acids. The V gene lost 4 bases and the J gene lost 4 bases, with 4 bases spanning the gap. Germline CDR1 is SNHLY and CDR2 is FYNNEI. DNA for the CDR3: TGTGCCAGCAGTGCCTTCACCGGGGAGCTGTTTTTT. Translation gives CASSAFTGELFF.

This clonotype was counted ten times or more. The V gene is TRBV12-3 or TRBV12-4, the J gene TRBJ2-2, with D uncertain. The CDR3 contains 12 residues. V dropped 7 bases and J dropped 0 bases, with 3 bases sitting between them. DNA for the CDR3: TGTGCCAGCAACTCGAACACCGGGGAGCTGTTTTTT. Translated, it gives CASNSNTGELFF.